These 21 T cell receptor beta chains came from one sample sequenced in a study of blood T cells in healthy people across ages. Together with a sample-barcoded 5' primer, a J-beta primer mix was included in a second PCR lasting about 6 to 11 cycles. One entry per CDR3 protein, called by TCRdb with MiXCR from the 5' RACE reads. In the table there are approximately 830,000 distinct CDR3 sequences, 62% of which are singletons. Specimen: blood. These receptors all stem from a man between 25 and 39 years old in good health.

This clonotype has more than one count but fewer than ten. The rearrangement uses TRBV7-2 and TRBJ1-1; 7 bases match TRBD1. Looked up from germline, CDR1 is SGHTA and CDR2 is FQGNSA. This CDR3 is built from 14 residues. J gave up 4 bases and V 6 bases, and 8 bases lay outside the gene matches. CDR3 DNA sequence: TGTGCCAGCAGTTTGACAGGGACGGGCACTGAAGCTTTCTTT. It translates to CASSLTGTGTEAFF.

This chain links TRBV20-1 with TRBJ2-5; D perhaps matches TRBD1 (6 bases). The better agreement between TRBJ2-7 and the DNA end casts doubt on the J call. CDR1 is DFQATT and CDR2 is SNEGSKA in the germline V gene (reference sequence). The CDR3 is made up of 14 amino acids. The CDR3 loop reads CSAPIAGDRNEQYF. As DNA, the CDR3 is TGCAGTGCCCCCATCGCAGGGGATCGGAACGAGCAGTACTTC.

In nucleotides, the CDR3 is TGCGCCAGCAGTGACCGGGACGTAACCTACGAGCAGTACTTC. Amino acid sequence: CASSDRDVTYEQYF. The chain is built from TRBV5-1 and TRBJ2-7; D tentatively fits TRBD1 or TRBD2 (5 bases each). This CDR3 has 14 residues. V lost 5 bases and J lost 2, with 14 bases in between. Looked up from germline, CDR1 is SGHRS and CDR2 is YFSETQ.

The chain combines TRBV7-9 with TRBJ2-5; D tentatively reads TRBD1 or TRBD2 (5 bases each). The V end was cut by 4 bases, the J end by 11 bases, with 17 bases between. Germline CDR1 SEHNR, CDR2 FQNEAQ (reference sequence). The CDR3 is made up of 13 amino acids. CDR3 DNA sequence: TGTGCCAGCAGCTCGCCCGGGGCGAGGGAGCAGTACTTC. Translation gives CASSSPGAREQYF.

The CDR3 DNA sequence: TGTGCCAGCAGCGGGAGTGAGGGCCCCTCCTATAATTCACCCCTCCACTTT. It yields the protein CASSGSEGPSYNSPLHF. V and J are TRBV9 and TRBJ1-6; D unresolved. In germline, CDR1 is SGDLS, CDR2 YYNGEE. The V and J ends lost 3 bases and 0 bases respectively, with 13 bases between them. This CDR3 has 17 amino acids.

The rearrangement links TRBV7-8 to TRBJ1-4; maybe TRBD1 (5 bases). Germline lookup yields CDR1 SGHVS and CDR2 FQNEAQ. CDR3 length: 15 amino acids. V was clipped by 4 bases and J by 4 bases, with 13 bases between them. The CDR3 nucleotides are TGTGCCAGCAGCTCCCTCGGGGCGTATAATGAAAAACTGTTTTTT. This gives the protein CASSSLGAYNEKLFF. Drawing the rest from reference TRBV7-8 and TRBJ1-4, the complete variable domain is GAGVSQSPRYKVAKRGQDVALRCDPISGHVSLFWYQQALGQGPEFLTYFQNEAQLDKSGLPSDRFFAERPEGSVSTLKIQRTQQEDSAVYLCASSSLGAYNEKLFFGSGTQLSVL.

This clonotype was counted only a few times. This chain connects TRBV5-1 to TRBJ1-2; 8 nucleotides line up with TRBD1. The ends lost 4 bases at V and 5 bases at J; junction bases unmatched: 7. The germline V gene encodes CDR1 SGHRS and CDR2 YFSETQ. The CDR3 has 14 residues. The CDR3 bases are TGCGCCAGCAGCAAGGACAGGGATCGGTATGGCTACACCTTC. It translates to CASSKDRDRYGYTF.

The chain combines TRBV4-3 with TRBJ2-1; 8 bases agree with TRBD1. V lost 0 bases and J lost 3; bases outside the gene matches: 4. Germline V CDR1 and CDR2: LGHNA, YSLEER. CDR3 length: 16 amino acids. CDR3 sequence (DNA): TGCGCCAGCAGCCAAGATACGGGGACAGGCTACAATGAGCAGTTCTTC. This encodes CASSQDTGTGYNEQFF.

The chain recombines TRBV27 with TRBJ2-3; D gene unclear. V was cut by 1 base and J by 2 bases, with 7 bases left in between. Germline CDR1 reads MNHEY; CDR2 reads SMNVEV (reference sequence). This CDR3 has 14 amino acids. Written as DNA, the CDR3 is TGTGCCAGCAGTTTATGGGCAGACACAGATACGCAGTATTTT. It translates to CASSLWADTDTQYF.

The chain uses TRBV6-1 and TRBJ2-4, with D maybe TRBD1 (5 bases). The J call may be incorrect, as the DNA end agrees better with TRBJ2-7. Germline CDR1 and CDR2: MNHNS and SASEGT. The CDR3 sequence is 14 residues long. The CDR3: CATTLDTGRDEQYF. The CDR3 DNA is TGTGCCACCACACTGGACACAGGTCGTGACGAGCAGTACTTC.

The V and J genes are TRBV3-1 and TRBJ2-5, with 12 bases lining up with TRBD2. Germline trimming cut 2 bases from V and 4 bases from J; bases unmatched to any gene: 11. Germline V gives CDR1 LGHDT, CDR2 YNNKEL (reference sequence). The CDR3 contains 18 residues. The CDR3 nucleotides are TGTGCCAGCAGCCAAAGCGGACTAGCGGGGCGGGGCCCAGAGACCCAGTACTTC. Amino acids: CASSQSGLAGRGPETQYF.

This chain connects TRBV6-2 or TRBV6-3 to TRBJ1-2, with a possible D match to TRBD1 (5 bases). V dropped 2 bases and J dropped 6 bases, with 7 bases sitting between them. From germline, CDR1 is MNHEY and CDR2 SVGEGT. The CDR3 runs 12 residues. In nucleotides, the CDR3 is TGTGCCAGCAGTTACGAGGGGAATGGCTACACCTTC. Translated, it gives CASSYEGNGYTF.

The V gene is TRBV20-1, the J gene TRBJ2-3; TRBD1 agrees at 8 bases. Trimming cost V 7 bases and J 4 bases; bases outside gene matches: 13. The germline gives CDR1 DFQATT, CDR2 SNEGSKA (reference sequence). The CDR3 covers 15 residues. CDR3 bases: TGCAGTGTCCGGCGACAGGGGAATGGTGCAGATACGCAGTATTTT. Its protein product is CSVRRQGNGADTQYF.

To note about this clonotype: At one of its ends the junction is not consistent with the germline gene, which may arise from a read error. V and J are TRBV5-1 and TRBJ2-4, with a tentative D call TRBD2 (5 bases). This CDR3 has 15 amino acids. CDR1 SGHRS and CDR2 YFSETQ come from the germline V gene. CDR3 amino acids: CASSSGDLLKNVQYF. DNA for the CDR3: TGCGCCAGCAGCAGCGGAGACCTCCTAAAAAACGTTCAGTACTTC.

The rearrangement uses TRBV7-2 and TRBJ2-5, with TRBD2 as a possible D gene (6 bases). V was trimmed by 6 bases and J by 11 bases, leaving 16 bases between them. CDR3 length equals 12 residues. Germline CDR1 is SGHTA and CDR2 is FQGNSA. The CDR3: CASRSLGTQQYF. The DNA of the CDR3 is TGTGCCAGCAGATCACTCGGGACTCAGCAGTACTTC.

This clonotype appeared a few times. V usage is TRBV15 and J usage is TRBJ2-4; D is ambiguous. The J call is uncertain, as TRBJ2-5 better fits the DNA end. Looked up from germline, CDR1 is LNHNV and CDR2 is YYDKDF (reference sequence). This CDR3 spans 13 amino acids. Here the CDR3 reads CATSRDLRETQYF. The CDR3 nucleotides are TGTGCCACCAGCAGAGATCTCCGAGAGACCCAGTACTTC.

This chain connects TRBV7-3 to TRBJ2-7; 7 bases align to TRBD2. This CDR3 contains 14 residues. J lost 4 bases, V lost 2 bases, and 5 bases had no gene match. In germline, CDR1 is SGHTA, CDR2 FQGTGA. In nucleotides, the CDR3 is TGTGCCAGCAGCTTACACAGCGGGGTTTACGAGCAGTACTTC. Amino acid sequence: CASSLHSGVYEQYF.

This clonotype was observed a single time. The gene calls are TRBV3-1 and TRBJ1-2; D not certain. This CDR3 spans 15 amino acids. V lost 0 bases to trimming and J lost 7 bases, with 15 bases between them. Germline V CDR1 and CDR2: LGHDT, YNNKEL (reference sequence). The CDR3 nucleotides read TGTGCCAGCAGCCAAGATCTTCAACGGAGAGTTGGCTACACCTTC. This encodes CASSQDLQRRVGYTF. Based on the CDR3 plus reference TRBV3-1 and TRBJ1-2, the full variable domain is DTAVSQTPKYLVTQMGNDKSIKCEQNLGHDTMYWYKQDSKKFLKIMFSYNNKELIINETVPNRFSPKSPDKAHLNLHINSLELGDSAVYFCASSQDLQRRVGYTFGSGTRLTVV.

The chain employs TRBV20-1 and TRBJ1-2, with 9 positions matching TRBD1. The CDR3 has 14 amino acids. V dropped 4 bases and J dropped 3; count of bases not matched to a gene: 6. Germline CDR1 DFQATT, CDR2 SNEGSKA (reference sequence). CDR3 residues: CSAIPDRGYYGYTF. The DNA of the CDR3 is TGCAGTGCTATACCGGACAGGGGCTACTATGGCTACACCTTC.

This CDR3 reads CTLPDGQGLFF. The CDR3, as DNA: TGCACCCTTCCGGATGGACAGGGGTTGTTCTTC. The rearrangement links TRBV29-1 to TRBJ2-1; 9 positions agree with TRBD1. The germline gives CDR1 SQVTM, CDR2 ANQGSEA. This CDR3 is 11 amino acids long.

This clonotype has just one count. The chain uses TRBV12-3 or TRBV12-4 and TRBJ1-1; D remains ambiguous. The V gene lost 5 bases and the J gene lost 1 base, with 11 bases spanning the gap. This CDR3 comprises 14 residues. CDR3 nucleotides: TGTGCCAGCAGTGGGAGAGGTCCGAACACTGAAGCTTTCTTT. Amino acid sequence: CASSGRGPNTEAFF.